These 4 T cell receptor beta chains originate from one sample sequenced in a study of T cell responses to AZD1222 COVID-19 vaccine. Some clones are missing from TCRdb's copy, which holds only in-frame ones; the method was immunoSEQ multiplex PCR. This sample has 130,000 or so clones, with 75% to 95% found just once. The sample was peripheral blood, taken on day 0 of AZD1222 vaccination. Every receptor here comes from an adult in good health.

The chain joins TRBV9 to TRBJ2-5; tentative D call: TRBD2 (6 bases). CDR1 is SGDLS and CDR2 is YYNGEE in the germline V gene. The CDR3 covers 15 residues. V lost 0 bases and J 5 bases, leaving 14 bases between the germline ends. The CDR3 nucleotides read TGTGCCAGCAGCGTAGCCCCGACTAGTCCGGAGACCCAGTACTTC. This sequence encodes CASSVAPTSPETQYF.

The CDR3 reads CAIRRTGKDRLLRGELFF. The DNA for the CDR3 is TGTGCCATCCGTAGGACAGGCAAAGATCGGCTGCTACGCGGGGAGCTGTTTTTT. The chain combines TRBV5-5 with TRBJ2-2; TRBD1 agrees at 7 bases. V lost 9 bases to trimming and J lost 7 bases; unmatched junction nucleotides: 24. CDR1 and CDR2 (germline): SGHKS, YYEKEE (reference sequence). CDR3 length: 18 residues.

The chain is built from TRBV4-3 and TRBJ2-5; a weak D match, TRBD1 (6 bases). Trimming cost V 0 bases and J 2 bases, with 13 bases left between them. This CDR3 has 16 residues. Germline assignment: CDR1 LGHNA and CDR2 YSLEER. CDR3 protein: CASSQETGSTQETQYF. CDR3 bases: TGCGCCAGCAGCCAAGAGACAGGTAGCACACAAGAGACCCAGTACTTC.

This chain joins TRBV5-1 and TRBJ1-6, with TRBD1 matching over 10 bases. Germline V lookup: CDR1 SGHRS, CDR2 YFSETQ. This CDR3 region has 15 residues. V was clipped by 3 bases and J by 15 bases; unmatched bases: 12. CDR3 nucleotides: TGCGCCAGCAGCTCCGTCCCGGGACAGGGGATGGTCCTCCACTTT. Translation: CASSSVPGQGMVLHF.